A single sample gave rise to the 20 T cell receptor beta chains below, sequenced in a study of cytomegalovirus exposure and HLA in healthy donors. Researchers ran the PCR with 60 Vbeta and 13 Jbeta primers. Only in-frame clones appear in the TCRdb table, and some are missing; sequencing was by immunoSEQ multiplex PCR. This table has about 180,000 clones, 80% to 90% appearing once. Input material: PBMCs. The receptors were gathered from a girl aged 2 to 9 in good health and CMV-seropositive.

This clone was counted between two and nine times. The chain recombines TRBV29-1 with TRBJ1-5; 10 nucleotides agree with TRBD1. V was clipped by 4 bases and J by 2 bases; unmatched bases: 2. This CDR3 spans 14 amino acids. Germline loops: CDR1 SQVTM, CDR2 ANQGSEA. The CDR3 loop is CSVGDRGGNQPQHF. The DNA of the CDR3 is TGCAGCGTTGGGGACAGGGGTGGCAATCAGCCCCAGCATTTT.

This clone has just a few counts. The chain employs TRBV6-1 and TRBJ2-7; 12 bases match TRBD1. This CDR3 is built from 13 residues. Losses at the gene ends were 8 bases for V and 4 bases for J; bases not matched to a gene: 3. Germline-derived CDR1 and CDR2 are MNHNS and SASEGT. The CDR3 bases are TGTGCCAGCGGGACAGGGGGCAATTACGAGCAGTACTTC. Protein product: CASGTGGNYEQYF.

The V and J genes are TRBV11-2 and TRBJ1-3; D gene ambiguous. Germline V gene lookup returns CDR1 SGHAT and CDR2 FQNNGV. Trimming left V 6 bases short and J 1 base short, with 10 bases between. The CDR3 is 14 amino acids. CDR3 nucleotides: TGTGCCAGCAGACCGGGGTTGTCTGGAAACACCATATATTTT. Protein: CASRPGLSGNTIYF.

The V and J genes are TRBV5-1 and TRBJ2-4, with D tentatively TRBD2 (6 bases). In germline, CDR1 is SGHRS, CDR2 YFSETQ. Trimming removed 5 bases from V and 8 bases from J, with 23 bases in between. The CDR3 sequence is 16 residues long. In DNA, the CDR3 is TGCGCCAGCAGTTTTACCGGGAGTTCTCTGAAAGACATTCAGTACTTC. Its translation is CASSFTGSSLKDIQYF.

The chain couples TRBV6-6 to TRBJ2-7; D might be TRBD1 (5 bases). The CDR3 is 14 residues long. Germline assignment: CDR1 MNHNY and CDR2 SVGAGI (reference sequence). The V end lost 0 bases, the J end lost 7 bases, and 13 bases lay between the germline ends. In DNA form, the CDR3 reads TGTGCCAGCAGTTACTCGTCGGCAGGGATGGAGCAGTACTTC. This sequence encodes CASSYSSAGMEQYF.

This clone has only one observation. V usage is TRBV9 and J usage is TRBJ2-7; D is unresolved. From germline, CDR1 is SGDLS and CDR2 YYNGEE. The V end lost 3 bases, the J end lost 0 bases, and 13 bases lay between the germline ends. CDR3 length equals 15 residues. The CDR3 nucleotides read TGTGCCAGCAGCGCTTCCCGGTACAGCTCCTACGAGCAGTACTTC. This sequence encodes CASSASRYSSYEQYF.

The chain is built from TRBV13 and TRBJ2-7; perhaps TRBD1 as D (6 bases). The CDR3 is 15 residues long. Deletions cut 1 base from V and 0 bases from J, with 10 bases between. Germline CDR1 is PRHDT and CDR2 is FYEKMQ (reference sequence). CDR3 DNA sequence: TGTGCCAGCAGCTTAGCCCAGGACAGCTCCTACGAGCAGTACTTC. Protein sequence: CASSLAQDSSYEQYF.

The chain joins TRBV27 to TRBJ1-5, with 11 bases that match TRBD1. Germline trimming cut 6 bases from V and 9 bases from J; bases unmatched to any gene: 4. CDR1 and CDR2 from the germline V gene are MNHEY and SMNVEV (reference sequence). This CDR3 spans 13 amino acids. CDR3 amino acids: CASSRDRGWPQHF. CDR3 DNA sequence: TGTGCCAGCAGCCGGGACAGGGGGTGGCCCCAGCATTTT.

The chain employs TRBV30 and TRBJ2-2; 11 bases are a match to TRBD2. The V and J ends lost 5 bases and 6 bases, in that order; junction bases with no gene match: 5. This CDR3 has 14 residues. Germline V gene sequence: CDR1 GTSNPN, CDR2 SVGIG (reference sequence). As DNA, the CDR3 is TGTGCCTGGTTTAGCGGGGGGGACGCCGGGGAGCTGTTTTTT. Protein: CAWFSGGDAGELFF.

The chain couples TRBV14 to TRBJ1-1; a weak D match, TRBD1 (5 bases). V was trimmed by 0 bases and J by 11 bases, leaving 13 bases between them. Per germline, CDR1 SGHDN and CDR2 FVKESK. This CDR3 is 13 amino acids long. CDR3 coding DNA: TGTGCCAGCAGCCAAGATTGGGCCTCAGGGGCTTTCTTT. This sequence encodes CASSQDWASGAFF.

This sequence joins TRBV5-1 and TRBJ2-6; TRBD1 might be the D (6 bases). V was shortened by 3 bases and J by 3 bases, with 10 bases between the two germline ends. Germline CDR1 and CDR2: SGHRS and YFSETQ. This CDR3 is built from 15 residues. CDR3 coding DNA: TGCGCCAGCAGCTCCACAGGGCGTGGGGCCAACGTCCTGACTTTC. Amino acids: CASSSTGRGANVLTF.

This chain connects TRBV2 to TRBJ2-6, with 7 nucleotides matching TRBD1. CDR3 size: 15 residues. V lost 7 bases to trimming and J lost 0 bases; unmatched junction nucleotides: 3. Germline V lookup: CDR1 SNHLY, CDR2 FYNNEI. The CDR3 reads CASTGTASGANVLTF. The CDR3 DNA is TGTGCCAGCACGGGGACAGCCTCTGGGGCCAACGTCCTGACTTTC.

This clone has a single count. The rearrangement links TRBV5-1 to TRBJ2-7, with no clear D. This CDR3 spans 16 amino acids. The germline V gene encodes CDR1 SGHRS and CDR2 YFSETQ. Trimming removed 0 bases from V and 3 bases from J, with 16 bases in between. The CDR3 protein is CASSLDRRVENYEQYF. The DNA for the CDR3 is TGCGCCAGCAGCTTGGATCGACGGGTGGAAAACTACGAGCAGTACTTC.

The chain carries TRBV11-2 and TRBJ1-1; D gene uncertain. V was trimmed by 5 bases and J by 2 bases, leaving 12 bases between them. The CDR3 length is 14 residues. CDR1 and CDR2 (germline): SGHAT, FQNNGV. This CDR3 reads CASSPIGANTEAFF. As DNA, the CDR3 is TGTGCCAGCAGCCCAATCGGTGCCAACACTGAAGCTTTCTTT.

The chain recombines TRBV6-1 with TRBJ2-6; D is undetermined. Germline CDR1 is MNHNS and CDR2 is SASEGT. CDR3 size: 15 residues. Trimming shortened V by 3 bases and J by 1 base, and 7 bases separated the two germline ends. The CDR3 spells CASSDGESGANVLTF. For the CDR3, the DNA is TGTGCCAGCAGTGATGGTGAGTCTGGGGCCAACGTCCTGACTTTC.

This clone has more than one count but fewer than ten. The chain has TRBV6-1 and TRBJ2-7; D gene unclear. CDR3 size: 12 residues. The germline CDR1 and CDR2 sequences are MNHNS and SASEGT. The V end was cut by 2 bases, the J end by 1 base, with 3 bases between. CDR3 residues: CASSEQSYEQYF. In nucleotides, the CDR3 is TGTGCCAGCAGTGAACAGTCCTACGAGCAGTACTTC.

The chain joins TRBV11-2 to TRBJ2-5, with 10 bases aligning to TRBD1. This CDR3 has 16 amino acids. CDR1 SGHAT and CDR2 FQNNGV come from the germline V gene. After removal of 5 bases from V and 5 bases from J, the junction contained 11 bases not matched to a gene. The CDR3 DNA reads as TGTGCCAGCAGCCTAGCCGCCGGGACAGGGGCGGAGACCCAGTACTTC. Protein: CASSLAAGTGAETQYF.

The rearrangement uses TRBV5-6 and TRBJ1-1, with 10 bases lining up with TRBD1. Germline V lookup: CDR1 SGHDT, CDR2 YYEEEE. V dropped 2 bases and J dropped 0; count of bases not matched to a gene: 7. This CDR3 comprises 17 residues. In nucleotides, the CDR3 is TGTGCCAGCAGCTTTCTCCGGGACAGGGGAATGAACACTGAAGCTTTCTTT. Translation gives CASSFLRDRGMNTEAFF.

V usage is TRBV5-4 and J usage is TRBJ2-7; 11 bases fit TRBD2. CDR3 length equals 15 residues. V lost 4 bases and J lost 5; bases outside the gene matches: 8. Germline CDR1 and CDR2: SGHNT and YYREEE (reference sequence). CDR3 sequence reads: CASSPLAGGPDEQYF. The CDR3, as DNA: TGTGCCAGCAGCCCCTTAGCGGGAGGGCCTGACGAGCAGTACTTC.

CDR3 residues: CAISERGQGGNQPQHF. In nucleotides, the CDR3 is TGTGCCATCAGTGAAAGGGGACAGGGGGGCAATCAGCCCCAGCATTTT. The chain carries TRBV10-3 and TRBJ1-5, with 11 bases fitting TRBD1. The V gene's germline CDR1 is ENHRY and CDR2 SYGVKD. The CDR3 sequence is 16 residues long. J was trimmed by 2 bases and V by 3 bases; bases with no gene match: 3.